This T cell receptor (beta chain) comes out of a study of blood T cell repertoires in COVID-19. As for the study in general: Samples representing acute and convalescent COVID-19 were sourced from the United States, Italy and Spain. PBMCs, B-cell-depleted T cells, or T cells were the source of the cDNA or gDNA that made up the material.

V shed 5 bases, J shed 8 bases, and the junction held 3 bases outside the gene matches. This CDR3 region has 14 residues. Germline lookup yields CDR1 SGHNT and CDR2 YENEEA. In the authors' methods: For nucleated cells, counts were estimated from reference gene primer amplification. The repertoire was sequenced with immunoSEQ multiplex PCR; TCRdb's copy has only in-frame clones and lacks some. That table gives V, J and clone size, and the DNA gave D and trimming. The repertoire consists of 150,000 to 200,000 clones, with approximately 84% occurring once and the leading ten covering about 24%. This clonotype originated in a woman aged 80 or older with acute or convalescent COVID-19. Sequencing input: peripheral blood. The chain employs TRBV11-3 and TRBJ2-1; TRBD2 agrees at 13 bases. For the CDR3, the DNA is TGTGCCAGCAGCCTCGGACTAGCGGGGGATGAGCAGTTCTTC. Translation: CASSLGLAGDEQFF.